Presented here are 19 T cell receptor beta chains from one specimen sequenced in a study of shared clonotypes between healthy human individuals. Generated by immunoSEQ multiplex PCR, the TCRdb table keeps only in-frame clones and is missing some. The repertoire holds some 900,000 clones, with approximately 76% as singletons. Sequenced sample: memory CD4+ T cells sorted from blood. The subset is: CD45RA-negative fraction. These receptor sequences come from a man between 18 and 29 years old in good health.

The J gene is TRBJ2-1, the V gene TRBV6-1, with 11 bases lining up with TRBD1. Trimming took 6 bases from V and 10 from J; bases not matched to a gene: 8. CDR1 is MNHNS and CDR2 is SASEGT in the germline V gene. The CDR3 totals 14 residues. The CDR3 DNA is TGTGCCAGCAGAAGCGGACAGGGGGCGAACGAGCAGTTCTTC. Its translation: CASRSGQGANEQFF.

The rearrangement links TRBV5-1 to TRBJ2-4; 9 nucleotides line up with TRBD1. The V segment lost 4 bases and the J segment 6 bases; nucleotides outside the gene matches: 11. Germline assignment: CDR1 SGHRS and CDR2 YFSETQ. The CDR3 extends over 16 amino acids. The CDR3 bases are TGCGCCAGCAGCCCATTGGGGGGACAGGGAGGAAACATTCAGTACTTC. This codes for CASSPLGGQGGNIQYF.

The chain combines TRBV7-2 with TRBJ2-7, with D possibly TRBD1 on 5 matching bases. From germline, CDR1 is SGHTA and CDR2 FQGNSA. The V end lost 0 bases, the J end lost 3 bases, and 9 bases lay between the germline ends. The CDR3 contains 14 residues. CDR3 in amino acids: CASSLAVQGYEQYF. The CDR3 DNA is TGTGCCAGCAGCTTAGCGGTCCAGGGCTACGAGCAGTACTTC.

CDR3 sequence reads: CASRPSGAAQNEQFF. DNA for the CDR3: TGTGCCAGCAGACCTAGCGGGGCCGCCCAGAATGAGCAGTTCTTC. This chain uses TRBV6-5 with TRBJ2-1; 9 bases are a match to TRBD2. V lost 6 bases, J lost 7 bases, and 10 bases stayed unmatched. CDR3 length equals 15 residues. CDR1 and CDR2 from the germline V gene are MNHEY and SVGAGI.

The chain employs TRBV9 and TRBJ2-3, with 11 bases aligning to TRBD2. V was pared by 4 bases and J by 5 bases, with 9 bases of the junction left unmatched. Germline CDR1 and CDR2: SGDLS and YYNGEE. CDR3 length: 16 residues. CDR3 bases: TGTGCCAGCAGCCCGAGGACTAGCGGGTCAGTAGATACGCAGTATTTT. Its protein product is CASSPRTSGSVDTQYF.

The rearrangement joins TRBV6-5 to TRBJ2-1; D is undetermined. CDR1 MNHEY and CDR2 SVGAGI come from the germline V gene. CDR3 length equals 12 residues. The germline V and J ends were trimmed by 7 bases and 2 bases, with 6 bases remaining between them. The CDR3 loop is CASMATYNEQFF. The CDR3 nucleotides are TGTGCCAGCATGGCGACCTACAATGAGCAGTTCTTC.

V and J are TRBV5-1 and TRBJ1-1, with TRBD1 matching over 7 bases. The CDR3 totals 13 residues. CDR1 is SGHRS, CDR2 YFSETQ, per germline. With V trimmed by 4 bases and J by 9 bases, 9 bases remained unmatched. The chain's CDR3 is CASSATTGMKAFF. The CDR3, as DNA: TGCGCCAGCAGCGCTACGACAGGGATGAAAGCTTTCTTT.

This clone showed up just a few times. The gene calls are TRBV5-4 and TRBJ2-5; D is perhaps TRBD2 (5 bases). Germline loops: CDR1 SGHNT, CDR2 YYREEE (reference sequence). V gave up 4 bases and J gave up 7 bases, with 14 bases separating them. CDR3 length equals 13 residues. The DNA for the CDR3 is TGTGCCAGCAGCCAAGGACCCGGAGGGACCCAGTACTTC. This codes for CASSQGPGGTQYF.

CDR3 nucleotides: TGTGCCAGCAGACGGCACGACAGGGGTGGGAATTCACCCCTCCACTTT. As protein: CASRRHDRGGNSPLHF. The chain has TRBV6-6 and TRBJ1-6; 8 bases are shared with TRBD1. The J segment lost 7 bases and the V segment lost 6 bases, leaving 11 bases of the junction unmatched. CDR1 is MNHNY, CDR2 SVGAGI, per germline (reference sequence). This CDR3 is 16 amino acids long.

The J gene is TRBJ2-7, the V gene TRBV9; the match to TRBD1 covers 10 bases. Losses at the gene ends were 0 bases for V and 5 bases for J; bases not matched to a gene: 8. The CDR3 length is 16 residues. Per the germline V gene, CDR1 is SGDLS and CDR2 is YYNGEE. The CDR3 protein is CASSVGERTGGNEQYF. The CDR3 nucleotides are TGTGCCAGCAGCGTAGGAGAGCGGACAGGGGGGAACGAGCAGTACTTC.

Comment on this clone: One end of the junction fails to match germline, which may point to a read error. J is TRBJ2-7 and V is TRBV4-1; 7 bases line up with TRBD2. The CDR3 loop spans 12 amino acids. CDR1 and CDR2 (germline): MGHRA, YSYEKL. CDR3 in DNA: TGCGCCAGCAGCCAAGAACCGGGACTATGCCACTTC. Protein sequence: CASSQEPGLCHF.

J is TRBJ1-2 and V is TRBV5-1; 9 positions match TRBD1. Germline CDR1 reads SGHRS; CDR2 reads YFSETQ. This CDR3 has 14 amino acids. The V and J ends lost 0 bases and 4 bases, in that order; junction bases with no gene match: 1. CDR3 region: CASSLEGQGYGYTF. CDR3 nucleotides: TGCGCCAGCAGCTTGGAGGGACAGGGCTATGGCTACACCTTC.

This clone was seen a few times. V usage is TRBV5-1 and J usage is TRBJ2-7; 7 nucleotides agree with TRBD1. V shed 4 bases and J 0 bases; nucleotides not matched to a gene: 7. Germline values: CDR1 SGHRS, CDR2 YFSETQ. This CDR3 region has 15 residues. CDR3 sequence: CASSARQGNSYEQYF. The CDR3 bases are TGCGCCAGCAGCGCTAGACAGGGTAACTCCTACGAGCAGTACTTC.

This chain uses TRBV6-6 with TRBJ1-6, with TRBD1 identical over 10 bases. CDR1 MNHNY and CDR2 SVGAGI come from the germline V gene (reference sequence). The CDR3 is 16 residues long. Losses at the gene ends were 2 bases for V and 9 bases for J; bases not matched to a gene: 7. CDR3 DNA: TGTGCCAGCAGTTACGGGGTAGGGACAGGGGTTTCACCCCTCCACTTT. Encoded protein: CASSYGVGTGVSPLHF.

The rearrangement links TRBV2 to TRBJ2-5; 8 bases align to TRBD2. V shed 6 bases and J 8 bases; nucleotides not matched to a gene: 17. The CDR3 consists of 16 residues. In germline, CDR1 is SNHLY, CDR2 FYNNEI. The CDR3 DNA is TGTGCCAGCAGGTTTGACGACGGACTAGCCGAGAGAACCCAGTACTTC. This translates into CASRFDDGLAERTQYF.

The rearrangement joins TRBV18 to TRBJ1-1, with D perhaps TRBD1 (5 bases). V was cut by 5 bases and J by 7 bases, with 14 bases left in between. CDR3 length: 13 residues. Germline V gene lookup returns CDR1 KGHSH and CDR2 LQKENI. CDR3 coding DNA: TGTGCCAGCTCATCCGAGGTAGGGGATGAAGCTTTCTTT. Protein: CASSSEVGDEAFF.

Concerning this clone itself: This CDR3 is also generated by other DNA sequences in the sample. The chain employs TRBV5-1 and TRBJ2-3, with no clear D. Trimming took 0 bases from V and 2 from J, leaving 7 bases between them. CDR1 is SGHRS and CDR2 is YFSETQ in the germline V gene. The length of the CDR3 is 14 residues. For the CDR3, the DNA is TGCGCCAGCAGCTTGGCCCTGGACACAGATACGCAGTATTTT. Translation: CASSLALDTDTQYF.

Only a few counts were recorded for this clone. The J gene is TRBJ1-6, the V gene TRBV2; 10 nucleotides agree with TRBD1. Per the germline V gene, CDR1 is SNHLY and CDR2 is FYNNEI. The CDR3 spans 15 residues. The V and J ends lost 2 bases and 8 bases, in that order; junction bases with no gene match: 3. CDR3 residues: CASSESGQGDSPLHF. Here the CDR3 DNA reads TGTGCCAGCAGTGAATCCGGACAGGGGGATTCACCCCTCCACTTT.

This clone has just a few counts. The chain uses TRBV20-1 and TRBJ2-1; no reliable D call. There are 11 residues in the CDR3. The V end was cut by 6 bases, the J end by 5 bases, with 8 bases between. Germline CDR1 is DFQATT and CDR2 is SNEGSKA (reference sequence). Here the CDR3 reads CSARHNNEQFF. CDR3 bases: TGCAGTGCGAGACACAACAATGAGCAGTTCTTC.